One and the same sample provided the 26 T cell receptor beta chains below, sequenced in a study of blood T cells in healthy people across ages (dated by TCRdb to the mid-2010s). The protocol used for the library was 5' RACE. A second about 7 to 11 cycle PCR used a sample-barcoded 5' primer and a J-beta primer mix. TCRdb reworked the public reads: Q25 trimming with fastp, MiXCR clone assembly, productive beta chains retained. One record per CDR3 amino acid sequence lists the most common genes and DNA. This sample holds 1,800,000 or so distinct CDR3 sequences; roughly 43% were observed only once. The ten largest clones represent 23% of the sample. The sample was blood. The origin of the receptors is a human donor in good health.

This rearrangement joins TRBV12-3 or TRBV12-4 to TRBJ2-5, with D possibly matching TRBD2 (5 bases). This CDR3 is 13 amino acids long. V lost 6 bases to trimming and J lost 7 bases, with 15 bases between them. CDR3 DNA: TGTGCCAGCAGCCCCCCGGCGAGCGGGACCCAGTACTTC. It is translated as CASSPPASGTQYF.

The gene calls are TRBV3-1 and TRBJ2-4; D assignment may be TRBD1 or TRBD2 (5 bases each). The DNA matches TRBJ2-7 better at its end, which makes the J call doubtful. Per the germline V gene, CDR1 is LGHDT and CDR2 is YNNKEL (reference sequence). There are 15 residues in the CDR3. The CDR3 bases are TGTGCCAGCAGCCAAGTGGATCTAGCAGGGTACGAGCAGTACTTC. This gives the protein CASSQVDLAGYEQYF.

To note about this clonotype: The junction departs from germline at one end; a sequencing error may be responsible. The V call is TRBV27, the J call TRBJ2-1; possibly TRBD1 for D (6 bases). The CDR3 is made up of 17 amino acids. Germline assignment: CDR1 MNHEY and CDR2 SMNVEV (reference sequence). The CDR3 sequence is CASSSASGTSSYNEQFF. The CDR3 DNA follows: TGCGCCAGCAGTTCCGCCTCAGGGACAAGCTCCTACAATGAGCAGTTCTTC.

This clonotype has a count of ten or more. The chain is built from TRBV5-5 and TRBJ2-7; D perhaps matches TRBD2 (6 bases). Per germline, CDR1 SGHKS and CDR2 YYEKEE (reference sequence). V lost 2 bases and J 0 bases, leaving 9 bases between the germline ends. This CDR3 spans 14 amino acids. The CDR3 nucleotides are TGTGCCAGCAGCTTATTCGGGAGCTCCTACGAGCAGTACTTC. It specifies CASSLFGSSYEQYF.

This clonotype turned up a few times. This chain uses TRBV20-1 with TRBJ2-6; 9 nucleotides agree with TRBD1. CDR1 and CDR2 from the germline V gene are DFQATT and SNEGSKA (reference sequence). Trimming took 2 bases from V and 2 from J; bases not matched to a gene: 13. The CDR3 consists of 19 residues. The CDR3 DNA reads TGCAGTGCTAGATCCTTCCTAGGACAGGGGAAACCTGGGGCCAACGTCCTGACTTTC. Its protein is CSARSFLGQGKPGANVLTF.

The rearrangement links TRBV12-3 or TRBV12-4 to TRBJ1-5, with D hard to call. V dropped 4 bases and J dropped 6 bases, with 13 bases sitting between them. There are 14 residues in the CDR3. CDR3 in DNA: TGTGCCAGCAGTTCAGTGAGGCAAGGTCAGCCCCAGCATTTT. Protein sequence: CASSSVRQGQPQHF.

The chain couples TRBV5-5 to TRBJ1-2; the D gene is possibly TRBD1 (5 bases). This CDR3 is 15 amino acids long. Germline CDR1 is SGHKS and CDR2 is YYEKEE (reference sequence). Trimming pared 4 bases from V and 5 bases from J, leaving 18 bases between. The CDR3 is CASSLDSGTAYGYTF. The CDR3 DNA reads as TGTGCCAGCAGCCTTGACTCCGGGACCGCGTATGGCTACACCTTC.

The genes are TRBV12-3 or TRBV12-4 and TRBJ2-1, with D perhaps matching TRBD1 (6 bases). The CDR3 is 11 amino acids. V was pared by 6 bases and J by 13 bases, with 13 bases between. The CDR3: CASRQRQDQFF. Written as DNA, the CDR3 is TGTGCCAGCAGGCAAAGACAGGATCAGTTCTTC.

The chain has TRBV29-1 and TRBJ2-2, with D perhaps matching TRBD2 (6 bases). CDR1 is SQVTM and CDR2 is ANQGSEA in the germline V gene. This CDR3 is built from 13 residues. V was clipped by 4 bases and J by 6 bases, with 12 bases between them. DNA of the CDR3: TGCAGCGTTGGAGCGGGTGGTGCCGGGGAGCTGTTTTTT. It codes for CSVGAGGAGELFF.

The V call is TRBV7-2, the J call TRBJ1-1; the match to TRBD1 covers 9 bases. CDR3 length: 14 amino acids. Germline CDR1 SGHTA, CDR2 FQGNSA. V trimming: 4 bases; J trimming: 6 bases; junction bases outside the gene matches: 6. CDR3 sequence reads: CASSYGTGRSEAFF. The CDR3 coding sequence is TGTGCCAGCAGCTATGGGACAGGGAGGTCTGAAGCTTTCTTT.

Points on this clonotype: A junction boundary mismatches the germline segment, possibly from a read error. The gene calls are TRBV12-3 or TRBV12-4 and TRBJ2-1; D remains ambiguous. The J call may be in error: the DNA end matches TRBJ2-7 better. The CDR3 length is 13 residues. DNA for the CDR3: TGTGCCGGCAGCCGTACTACCTGCTACGAGCAGTACTTC. It encodes CAGSRTTCYEQYF.

This clonotype was picked up a small number of times. The chain links TRBV6-2 or TRBV6-3 to TRBJ1-2; weak D call: TRBD1 (6 bases). The CDR3 has 16 amino acids. Germline V CDR1 and CDR2: MNHEY, SVGEGT. Between the trimmed V and J ends, which lost 5 bases and 0 bases, there was a span of 16 bases. The CDR3, as DNA: TGTGCCAGCAGTCTCTGGGGGCTATCGGCTAACTATGGCTACACCTTC. Translation gives CASSLWGLSANYGYTF.

The chain is built from TRBV3-1 and TRBJ1-1, with a tentative D call TRBD1 (5 bases). The CDR3 is 14 amino acids. Germline assignment: CDR1 LGHDT and CDR2 YNNKEL (reference sequence). With 4 bases removed from V and 4 bases from J, the gap between germline ends came to 13 bases. CDR3 DNA: TGTGCCAGCAGCCGGGGGGTTGAGGGCACTGAAGCTTTCTTT. Amino acids: CASSRGVEGTEAFF. The full variable domain, completed using reference TRBV3-1 and TRBJ1-1, is DTAVSQTPKYLVTQMGNDKSIKCEQNLGHDTMYWYKQDSKKFLKIMFSYNNKELIINETVPNRFSPKSPDKAHLNLHINSLELGDSAVYFCASSRGVEGTEAFFGQGTRLTVV.

The J gene is TRBJ2-1, the V gene TRBV9; D possibly uses TRBD1 or TRBD2 (5 bases each). The V gene lost 3 bases and the J gene lost 9 bases, with 10 bases spanning the gap. CDR3 length: 12 residues. The germline CDR1 and CDR2 sequences are SGDLS and YYNGEE. The CDR3 DNA sequence: TGTGCCAGCAGCGCAGTTGGGGGTGAGCAGTTCTTC. Its translation is CASSAVGGEQFF. Based on the CDR3 plus reference TRBV9 and TRBJ2-1, the full variable domain is DSGVTQTPKHLITATGQRVTLRCSPRSGDLSVYWYQQSLDQGLQFLIQYYNGEERAKGNILERFSAQQFPDLHSELNLSSLELGDSALYFCASSAVGGEQFFGPGTRLTVL.

The V and J genes are TRBV15 and TRBJ1-2, with TRBD1 matching 7 bases. The trim removed 0 bases at V and 8 bases at J, leaving 9 bases unmatched. There are 15 residues in the CDR3. CDR1 and CDR2 from the germline V gene are LNHNV and YYDKDF (reference sequence). The CDR3 region is CATSRDKQGSEGYTF. In nucleotides, the CDR3 is TGTGCCACCAGCAGAGACAAACAGGGGAGCGAGGGCTACACCTTC.

The chain combines TRBV4-3 with TRBJ1-6; D is uncertain. The V end lost 2 bases, the J end lost 7 bases, and 15 bases lay between the germline ends. Germline V lookup: CDR1 LGHNA, CDR2 YSLEER. CDR3 length: 16 amino acids. The CDR3 here is CASSQKVGHGNSPLHF. CDR3 sequence (DNA): TGCGCCAGCAGCCAAAAAGTGGGTCATGGGAATTCACCCCTCCACTTT.

This sequence joins TRBV7-9 and TRBJ2-1; a possible D gene is TRBD2 (5 bases). Germline CDR1 SEHNR, CDR2 FQNEAQ (reference sequence). Trimming pared 0 bases from V and 7 bases from J, leaving 16 bases between. The CDR3 has 16 residues. CDR3 region: CASSLAAAARGNEQFF. Written as DNA, the CDR3 is TGTGCCAGCAGCTTAGCCGCCGCCGCCCGAGGGAATGAGCAGTTCTTC. The full variable domain, with the rest looked up from reference TRBV7-9 and TRBJ2-1, is DTGVSQNPRHKITKRGQNVTFRCDPISEHNRLYWYRQTLGQGPEFLTYFQNEAQLEKSRLLSDRFSAERPKGSFSTLEIQRTEQGDSAMYLCASSLAAAARGNEQFFGPGTRLTVL.

This clonotype appeared a few times. This sequence joins TRBV29-1 and TRBJ2-1; 7 bases align to TRBD2. Germline-derived CDR1 and CDR2 are SQVTM and ANQGSEA. The CDR3 contains 12 residues. Trimming cost V 5 bases and J 6 bases; bases outside gene matches: 4. The CDR3 spells CSVRGVLNEQFF. DNA for the CDR3: TGCAGCGTTCGGGGGGTGCTCAATGAGCAGTTCTTC.

This clonotype showed up just a few times. The rearrangement joins TRBV5-6 to TRBJ2-7, with 7 nucleotides matching TRBD1. The J segment lost 3 bases and the V segment lost 0 bases, leaving 9 bases of the junction unmatched. The germline CDR1 and CDR2 sequences are SGHDT and YYEEEE. This CDR3 spans 16 amino acids. The CDR3 spells CASSLGPGQRFYEQYF. The CDR3 nucleotides read TGTGCCAGCAGCTTGGGTCCGGGACAGCGTTTCTACGAGCAGTACTTC.

The chain combines TRBV28 with TRBJ2-3; possibly TRBD1 for D (5 bases). The V gene lost 6 bases and the J gene lost 1 base, with 14 bases spanning the gap. This CDR3 contains 15 residues. The V gene's germline CDR1 is MDHEN and CDR2 SYDVKM. CDR3 DNA: TGTGCCAGCAGATCACCAGAAGGGGGCACAGATACGCAGTATTTT. It translates to CASRSPEGGTDTQYF.

This clonotype was observed once. One base away lies a much larger clone, so this may be a sequencing read error. The chain recombines TRBV6-5 with TRBJ2-4, with D hard to call. CDR1 and CDR2 (germline): MNHEY, SVGAGI. This CDR3 is 14 amino acids long. The CDR3 region has the DNA TGTGCCAGCAGTCATCCTGACGGCAAAAGCATTCAGTACTTC. This translates into CASSHPDGKSIQYF.

This clonotype was counted only a few times. The rearrangement uses TRBV20-1 and TRBJ1-2; D is ambiguous. Trimming took off 3 bases at V and 12 bases at J, with 14 bases between the two ends. Germline V lookup: CDR1 DFQATT, CDR2 SNEGSKA (reference sequence). The CDR3 is made up of 11 amino acids. The CDR3 spells CSARVDPSDTF. The DNA of the CDR3 is TGCAGTGCTAGGGTGGACCCATCGGACACCTTC.

This chain connects TRBV7-9 to TRBJ2-6, with D perhaps TRBD1 or TRBD2 (5 bases each). Germline CDR1 is SEHNR and CDR2 is FQNEAQ (reference sequence). CDR3 length: 15 amino acids. The V end lost 3 bases, the J end lost 9 bases, and 15 bases lay between the germline ends. This CDR3 is CASSFSDGTFNVLTF. The CDR3 DNA reads TGTGCCAGCAGCTTTTCGGACGGGACCTTCAACGTCCTGACTTTC.

CDR3 coding DNA: TGCGGGGGGATGTCTGGAAACACCATATATTTT. Translated: CGGMSGNTIYF. The V gene is TRBV20-1, the J gene TRBJ1-3, with D tentatively TRBD1 (5 bases). From germline, CDR1 is DFQATT and CDR2 SNEGSKA (reference sequence). The CDR3 length is 11 residues.

The gene calls are TRBV28 and TRBJ1-1; D not resolved. The CDR3 totals 14 residues. The V gene lost 5 bases and the J gene lost 0 bases, with 10 bases spanning the gap. Germline V gene sequence: CDR1 MDHEN, CDR2 SYDVKM. This CDR3 reads CASSRRHLNTEAFF. The CDR3 bases are TGTGCCAGCAGTAGAAGACACCTGAACACTGAAGCTTTCTTT.

At least ten counts were recorded for this clonotype. Here the CDR3 DNA reads TGTGCCAGCAGTTTCCTCAGTGGGCCCCTAGGCTATGGCTACACCTTC. This translates into CASSFLSGPLGYGYTF. The chain combines TRBV28 with TRBJ1-2, with D unresolved. Germline CDR1 is MDHEN and CDR2 is SYDVKM. The CDR3 totals 16 residues. V was clipped by 3 bases and J by 4 bases, with 18 bases between them.